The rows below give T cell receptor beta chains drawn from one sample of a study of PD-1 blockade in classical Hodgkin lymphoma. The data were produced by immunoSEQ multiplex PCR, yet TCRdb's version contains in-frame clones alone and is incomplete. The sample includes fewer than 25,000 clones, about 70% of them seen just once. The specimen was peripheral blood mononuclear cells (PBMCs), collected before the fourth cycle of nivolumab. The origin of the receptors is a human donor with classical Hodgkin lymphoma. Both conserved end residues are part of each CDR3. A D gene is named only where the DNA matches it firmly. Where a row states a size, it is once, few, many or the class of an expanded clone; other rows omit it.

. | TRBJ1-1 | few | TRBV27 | TGTGCCAGCAGTTTATCGAACTACGTGGGTGAAGCTTTCTTT | CASSLSNYVGEAFF
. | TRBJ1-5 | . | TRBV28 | TGTGCCAGCACCCTCGGGGGGGGGTTGGGCAATCAGCCCCAGCATTTT | CASTLGGGLGNQPQHF
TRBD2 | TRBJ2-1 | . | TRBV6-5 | TGTGCCAGTAAGACTAGCGGGGGGGCCAACAATGAGCAGTTCTTC | CASKTSGGANNEQFF
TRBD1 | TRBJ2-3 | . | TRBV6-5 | TGTGCCAGCAGTTATGACAGGGATGCCGATACGCAGTATTTT | CASSYDRDADTQYF
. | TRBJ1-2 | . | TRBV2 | TGTGCCAGCAGTGTCTACCGGGTTGGCTACACCTTC | CASSVYRVGYTF
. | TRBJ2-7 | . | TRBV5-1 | TGCGCCAGCAGCTTGCAGGGAGGGGGCTTCTACGAGCAGTACTTC | CASSLQGGGFYEQYF
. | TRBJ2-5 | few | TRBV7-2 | TGTGCCAGCAGCCAACAAAGCAGGGTAAAAGAGACCCAGTACTTC | CASSQQSRVKETQYF
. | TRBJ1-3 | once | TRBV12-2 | TGTGCAAGTCGCTGCAGGGGGCGCTTTGGAAACACCATATATTTT | CASRCRGRFGNTIYF
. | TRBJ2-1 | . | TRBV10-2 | TGCGCCAGCAGTCTAACCAAGAGCTCCTACAATGAGCAGTTCTTC | CASSLTKSSYNEQFF
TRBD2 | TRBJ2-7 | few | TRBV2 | TGTGCCAGCAGTGACACTAGCGGGTCTTACGAGCAGTACTTC | CASSDTSGSYEQYF
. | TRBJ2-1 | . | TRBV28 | TGTGCCAGCAGTTCCCGGGGGTGGGAGCAGTTCTTC | CASSSRGWEQFF
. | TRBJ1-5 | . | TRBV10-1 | TGCGCCAGCGGGGGAAGGACGGGGAGGGAAATCAATAGCAATCAGCCCCAGCATTTT | CASGGRTGREINSNQPQHF
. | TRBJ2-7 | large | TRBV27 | TGTGCCAGCGCTAGCAGTGGGTGGGGCGAGCAGTACTTC | CASASSGWGEQYF
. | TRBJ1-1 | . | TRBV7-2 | TGTGCCAGCAGCCCCTGGGAAGGTTACACTGAAGCTTTCTTT | CASSPWEGYTEAFF
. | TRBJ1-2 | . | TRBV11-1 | TGTGCCAGCAGCCCCGTAGCCGCCCCGGGTAGCTACACCTTC | CASSPVAAPGSYTF
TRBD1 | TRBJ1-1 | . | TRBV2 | TGTGCCAGCAGCGCGATCAGGGGGCTGGGTGAAGCTTTCTTT | CASSAIRGLGEAFF
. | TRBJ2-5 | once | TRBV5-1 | TGCGCCAGCAGCTTCTACAAGGCGGAAGAGACCCAGTACTTC | CASSFYKAEETQYF
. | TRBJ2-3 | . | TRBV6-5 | TGTGCCAGCAGTTACGGAGGGGTCACAGATACGCAGTATTTT | CASSYGGVTDTQYF
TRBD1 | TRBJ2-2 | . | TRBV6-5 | TGTGCCAGCAGCGACAGGGCCTCGGGGGAGCTGTTTTTT | CASSDRASGELFF
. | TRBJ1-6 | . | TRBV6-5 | TGTGCCAGCAAAGGACCGAGTTCACCCCTCCACTTT | CASKGPSSPLHF
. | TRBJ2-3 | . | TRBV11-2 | TGTGCCAGCGGGGCAGGAGATACGCAGTATTTT | CASGAGDTQYF
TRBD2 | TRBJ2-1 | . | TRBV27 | TGTGCCAGCAGCCTCCCTGGGGGGGGCGGGAGGAATGAGCAGTTCTTC | CASSLPGGGGRNEQFF
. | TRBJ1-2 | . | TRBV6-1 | TGTGCCAGCAGTGACGTACAGGGAACGGATGGCTACACCTTC | CASSDVQGTDGYTF
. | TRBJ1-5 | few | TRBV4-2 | TGTGCCAGCAGCCAAGATGTACCGGGCCCCTTTCGTCTTTTT | CASSQDVPGPFRLF
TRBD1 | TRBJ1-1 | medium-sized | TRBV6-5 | TGTGCCAGCAACTACCAGGGGGCCACTGAAGCTTTCTTT | CASNYQGATEAFF
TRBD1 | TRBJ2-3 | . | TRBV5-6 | TGTGCCAACTCCAGGGGGCGGAGCGATACGCAGTATTTT | CANSRGRSDTQYF
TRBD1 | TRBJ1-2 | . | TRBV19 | TGTGCCAGTACCTCAGACAGGGGACCCTATGGCTACACCTTC | CASTSDRGPYGYTF
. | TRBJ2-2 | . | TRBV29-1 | TGCAGCGGCTCGGGGGCGGGCACCGGGGAGCTGTTTTTT | CSGSGAGTGELFF
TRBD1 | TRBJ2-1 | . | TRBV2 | TGTGCCACCAAGGGGGCCTCCTACAATGAGCAGTTCTTC | CATKGASYNEQFF
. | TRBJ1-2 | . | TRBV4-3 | TGCGCCAGCAGCCAAGATAGGGGTACCTATGGCTACACCTTC | CASSQDRGTYGYTF
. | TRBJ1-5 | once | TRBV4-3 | TGCGCCAGCAGCCAAGATCTGGGCCAGCCCCAGCATTTT | CASSQDLGQPQHF
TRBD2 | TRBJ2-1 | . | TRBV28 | TGTGCCAGCAGTCGAACCGGGACTAGCGGGCGCTACAATGAGCAGTTCTTC | CASSRTGTSGRYNEQFF
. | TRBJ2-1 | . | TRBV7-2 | TGTGCCAGCAGCCCCCCCCCAAAGCAGTTCTTC | CASSPPPKQFF
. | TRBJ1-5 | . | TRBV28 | TGTGCCAGCACCCGATCGAATCAGCCCCAGCATTTT | CASTRSNQPQHF
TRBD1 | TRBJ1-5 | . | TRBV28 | TGTGCCAGCTCCTACGAGGGGGCAAACAATCAGCCCCAGCATTTT | CASSYEGANNQPQHF
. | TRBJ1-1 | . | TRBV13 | TGTGCCAGCAGTTATGGCAGGGGGAACACTGAAGCTTTCTTT | CASSYGRGNTEAFF
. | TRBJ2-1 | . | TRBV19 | TGTGCCAGTAGTGGACGCGATGAGCAGTTCTTC | CASSGRDEQFF
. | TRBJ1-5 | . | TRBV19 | TGTGCCAGTACGTCCAGCCCTAATAGCAATCAGCCCCAGCATTTT | CASTSSPNSNQPQHF
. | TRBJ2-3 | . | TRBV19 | . | CASSTSVPGVSEDTQYF
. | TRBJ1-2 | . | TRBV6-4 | TGTGCCAGCAAGGGAGGGGGTAGGGGCTACACCTTC | CASKGGGRGYTF
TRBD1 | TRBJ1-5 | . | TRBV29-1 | TGCAGCGTTGCTGAGACAGGGTTGGCACAGCCCCAGCATTTT | CSVAETGLAQPQHF
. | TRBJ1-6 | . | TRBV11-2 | TGTGCCAGCAGCGAGGATTACCAACGGGGGGGCAGGAATTCACCCCTCCACTTT | CASSEDYQRGGRNSPLHF
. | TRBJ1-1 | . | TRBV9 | TGTGCCAGCAGGCCTCAGACGAACACTGAAGCTTTCTTT | CASRPQTNTEAFF
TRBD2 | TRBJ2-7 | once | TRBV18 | TGTGCCAGCTCACTCCCGGGAGGGACCATCGCCTACGAGCAGTACTTC | CASSLPGGTIAYEQYF
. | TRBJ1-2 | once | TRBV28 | TGTGCCAGCAGTTTCTCAGGGTGGGATGGCTACACCTTC | CASSFSGWDGYTF
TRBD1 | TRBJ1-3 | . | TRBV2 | TGTGCCAGCAGTCCACAGGGGGCGGGAAACACCATATATTTT | CASSPQGAGNTIYF
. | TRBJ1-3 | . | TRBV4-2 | TGTGCCAGCAGCCTGGACCGGAGGACAGTCGGCACCATATATTTT | CASSLDRRTVGTIYF
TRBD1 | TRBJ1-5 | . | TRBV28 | TGTGCCAGCAGGAAACCGGGACAGGGGGCTTTAAGCAATCAGCCCCAGCATTTT | CASRKPGQGALSNQPQHF
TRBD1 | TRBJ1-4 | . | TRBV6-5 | TGTGCCAGCAGCTGGGACAGGGGAAGTGAAAAACTGTTTTTT | CASSWDRGSEKLFF
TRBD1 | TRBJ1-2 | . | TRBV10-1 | TGCGCCAGCAAAAAGACAGGGGGCTATGGCTACACCTTC | CASKKTGGYGYTF
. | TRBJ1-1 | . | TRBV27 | TGTGCCAGCAGTTCCCCCACCGGGGTGGGGAACACTGAAGCTTTCTTT | CASSSPTGVGNTEAFF
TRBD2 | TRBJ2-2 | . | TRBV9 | TGTGCCAGCAGCGACCGGGGGGCCGGGGAGCTGTTTTTT | CASSDRGAGELFF
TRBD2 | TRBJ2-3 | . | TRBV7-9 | TGTGCCAGCAGTACGAGACAGCGGGGGGGCACAGATACGCAGTATTTT | CASSTRQRGGTDTQYF